Presented here are 13 T cell receptor beta chains from one specimen sequenced in a study of blood T cell repertoires in COVID-19. Clones were sequenced by immunoSEQ multiplex PCR, and TCRdb holds only the in-frame ones, with some missing. The sample yields about 180,000 clones, approximately 85% seen once. Source material: PBMCs or T cells enriched from blood (not recorded which). All receptors come from a man aged 40-49 years who had recovered from COVID-19.

The chain is built from TRBV27 and TRBJ1-1, with a possible D match to TRBD1 (5 bases). This CDR3 comprises 16 residues. V was cut by 6 bases and J by 8 bases, with 25 bases left in between. Germline-derived CDR1 and CDR2 are MNHEY and SMNVEV (reference sequence). Here the CDR3 DNA reads TGTGCCAGCAGCCCCAGTGGGGGGAGAGGGTCCAGGGAAGCTTTCTTT. It yields the protein CASSPSGGRGSREAFF.

J is TRBJ2-5 and V is TRBV20-1; D ambiguous. This CDR3 is built from 11 residues. V lost 3 bases to trimming and J lost 5 bases, with 7 bases between them. Germline-derived CDR1 and CDR2 are DFQATT and SNEGSKA (reference sequence). CDR3 in amino acids: CSASLTETQYF. The CDR3 DNA reads as TGCAGTGCTAGTTTAACTGAGACCCAGTACTTC.

This chain uses TRBV24-1 with TRBJ2-2; D gene ambiguous. Deletions cut 1 base from V and 5 bases from J, with 34 bases between. CDR1 is KGHDR and CDR2 is SFDVKD in the germline V gene. The CDR3 extends over 23 amino acids. CDR3 in DNA: TGTGCCACCAGTGATTTAGAAGGCAGGCCATCAACCCCACCCACCTTACTTACCGGGGAGCTGTTTTTT. Its translation: CATSDLEGRPSTPPTLLTGELFF.

V usage is TRBV18 and J usage is TRBJ2-2; D uncertain. V lost 6 bases, J lost 3 bases, and 5 bases lay in between. There are 12 residues in the CDR3. CDR1 and CDR2 from the germline V gene are KGHSH and LQKENI. In DNA, the CDR3 is TGTGCCAGCTCCCCCGACACCGGGGAGCTGTTTTTT. Translated: CASSPDTGELFF.

This clone was counted only a few times. This chain links TRBV10-2 with TRBJ2-3; 12 bases line up with TRBD2. V gave up 5 bases and J gave up 2 bases; unmatched junction bases: 5. The CDR3 sequence is 16 residues long. Germline CDR1 WSHSY, CDR2 SAAADI. The DNA for the CDR3 is TGCGCCAGCAGTCGGGGGACTAGCGGGCTCACAGATACGCAGTATTTT. It is translated as CASSRGTSGLTDTQYF.

The chain uses TRBV3-1 (or the pseudogene TRBV3-2) and TRBJ1-1; D gene ambiguous. Trimming removed 3 bases at V and 1 base at J, with 9 bases between. The CDR3 loop spans 14 amino acids. Germline CDR1 reads LGHDT; CDR2 reads YNNKEL (reference sequence). The CDR3 is CASSQGSQNTEAFF. The DNA for the CDR3 is TGTGCCAGCAGCCAGGGCTCACAGAACACTGAAGCTTTCTTT.

This rearrangement joins TRBV7-2 to TRBJ1-1, with no clear D. Deletions cut 1 base from V and 0 bases from J, with 9 bases between. The germline V gene has CDR1 SGHTA and CDR2 FQGNSA. CDR3 size: 15 residues. In DNA form, the CDR3 reads TGTGCCAGCAGCTTAGGGGCAGGCCTGAACACTGAAGCTTTCTTT. It is translated as CASSLGAGLNTEAFF.

The chain couples TRBV7-2 to TRBJ2-7; perhaps TRBD2 as D (5 bases). Trimming took off 2 bases at V and 4 bases at J, with 12 bases between the two ends. The CDR3 consists of 14 residues. Germline CDR1 SGHTA, CDR2 FQGNSA. The CDR3 sequence: CASSLSFGGYEQYF. The DNA of the CDR3 is TGTGCCAGCAGCTTATCTTTCGGAGGATACGAGCAGTACTTC.

This clone was found a few times. This chain uses TRBV5-1 with TRBJ2-7; tentatively, D is TRBD1 (5 bases). V was cut by 4 bases and J by 3 bases, with 11 bases left in between. Germline V gene data show CDR1 as SGHRS and CDR2 as YFSETQ. The CDR3 sequence is 13 residues long. The CDR3 sequence: CASSKTTGYEQYF. DNA for the CDR3: TGCGCCAGCAGCAAAACCACAGGCTACGAGCAGTACTTC.

The V and J genes are TRBV5-4 and TRBJ2-5; weak D call: TRBD1 (6 bases). Germline CDR1 is SGHNT and CDR2 is YYREEE (reference sequence). The CDR3 runs 14 residues. The V and J ends lost 0 bases and 5 bases respectively, with 11 bases between them. Here the CDR3 reads CASSLDRVFETQYF. The CDR3 bases are TGTGCCAGCAGCTTGGACAGGGTGTTCGAGACCCAGTACTTC.

This clone has only a few counts. The V and J genes are TRBV29-1 and TRBJ2-1; tentatively, D is TRBD1 (6 bases). V lost 5 bases and J 7 bases, leaving 9 bases between the germline ends. This CDR3 is built from 11 residues. Germline V gene lookup returns CDR1 SQVTM and CDR2 ANQGSEA. The CDR3 spells CSVNRVNEQFF. The CDR3 DNA reads as TGCAGCGTTAACAGGGTAAATGAGCAGTTCTTC.

The J gene is TRBJ1-1, the V gene TRBV19; D might be TRBD1 (5 bases). Per the germline V gene, CDR1 is LNHDA and CDR2 is SQIVND (reference sequence). CDR3 length: 11 amino acids. V gave up 7 bases and J gave up 8 bases, with 11 bases separating them. CDR3 region: CASTDPGEAFF. CDR3 bases: TGTGCCAGTACGGACCCAGGGGAAGCTTTCTTT.

The chain links TRBV5-1 to TRBJ1-3; D gene unclear. V lost 0 bases and J lost 0, with 10 bases in between. The CDR3 sequence is 16 residues long. CDR1 and CDR2 from the germline V gene are SGHRS and YFSETQ. The CDR3 region has the DNA TGCGCCAGCAGCTTGGCCCCCCGGAGCTCTGGAAACACCATATATTTT. This codes for CASSLAPRSSGNTIYF.